This TCR beta chain was found in a study of post-analysis software for immune sequencing data. Comments on this clonotype: Its antigen is as yet unknown.

Tagging with unique molecular identifiers was a feature of the TCR beta cDNA libraries. Using its own MiXCR run on the PCR reads, TCRdb lists one record per CDR3 protein. This table holds some 500,000 distinct CDR3 sequences, roughly 45% found once. Study-level results: Patients used about five TRBV segments, including TRBV5-6, TRBV5-1 and TRBV20-1, more often than controls.

CDR1 is DFQATT, CDR2 SNEGSKA, per germline (reference sequence). The CDR3 has 14 amino acids. V shed 5 bases and J 2 bases; nucleotides not matched to a gene: 4. The chain is built from TRBV20-1 and TRBJ2-5, with 11 bases matching TRBD2. The sequence was obtained from a girl between 10 and 17 years old with multiple sclerosis. Specimen: blood. The CDR3, as DNA: TGCAGTGCTGAGGGACTAGCGGCTCAAGAGACCCAGTACTTC. Its protein product is CSAEGLAAQETQYF.